This TCR beta chain was obtained from a study of spatial heterogeneity in lung cancer. Overall study context: Detected beta-chain sequences consistently exceeded alpha-chain sequences.

Regarding time point: sample taken at primary tumor resection. Unsorted whole RNA from tumor, nontumor lung or frozen PBMC underwent sequencing. Study-wide findings and caveats: Ubiquitous expanded tumor TCRs were seen in blood more at resection than at follow-up.

This CDR3 is built from 15 residues. Germline loops: CDR1 GTSNPN, CDR2 SVGIG (reference sequence). V shed 2 bases and J 3 bases; nucleotides not matched to a gene: 9. This clonotype was observed at least ten times. Antigen unknown. In the library, each TCR cDNA molecule bore its own unique molecular identifier. In TCRdb, the 5' RACE reads were re-called with MiXCR into one record per CDR3 protein. The data show roughly 80,000 distinct CDR3 sequences, with 10% to 15% seen just once and 4.5% to 5.5% held by the top ten. The sequences come from PBMCs, collected at surgery. The V and J genes are TRBV30 and TRBJ1-1; 7 positions match TRBD1. The sequence was obtained from a male donor with early-stage non-small cell lung cancer. This CDR3 is CAWSSSTGRYTEAFF. The CDR3 nucleotides are TGTGCCTGGAGTTCATCGACAGGGAGGTACACTGAAGCTTTCTTT.